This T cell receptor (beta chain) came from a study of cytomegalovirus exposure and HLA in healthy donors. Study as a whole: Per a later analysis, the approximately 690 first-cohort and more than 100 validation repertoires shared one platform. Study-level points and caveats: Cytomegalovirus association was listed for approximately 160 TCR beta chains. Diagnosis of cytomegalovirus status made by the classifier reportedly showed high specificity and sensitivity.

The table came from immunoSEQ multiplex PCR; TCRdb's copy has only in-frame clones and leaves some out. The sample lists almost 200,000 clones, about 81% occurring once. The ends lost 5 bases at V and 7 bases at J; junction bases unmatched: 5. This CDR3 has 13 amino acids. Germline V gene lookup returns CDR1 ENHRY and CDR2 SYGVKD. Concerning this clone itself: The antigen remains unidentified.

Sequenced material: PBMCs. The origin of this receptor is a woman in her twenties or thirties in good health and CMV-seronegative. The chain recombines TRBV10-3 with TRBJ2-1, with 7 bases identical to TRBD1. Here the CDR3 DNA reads TGTGCCATCAGTTCCGGGACAGATAATGAGCAGTTCTTC. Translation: CAISSGTDNEQFF.